This entry concerns a single TCR beta chain. Its antigen is currently unknown. The germline gene is not matched at one end of the junction; a read error may be the cause. These data belong to a study of T cells in Graves' hyperthyroidism and ophthalmopathy. General study results and limits: Most clonotypes expanded in the thyroid (above 0.001) were also present in blood.

TCR beta CDR3 regions were amplified from RNA. HTBI primers were employed in a first-round RT-PCR of the TCR CDR3. MiXCR was run by TCRdb on the multiplex PCR reads, yielding one entry per CDR3 protein. There are approximately 520,000 distinct CDR3 sequences in the sample; less than 25% occur only once, and around a quarter lies in the top ten. Exclusions: uncontrolled infection, other autoimmune disease, pregnancy, lactation. Germline-derived CDR1 and CDR2 are LGHDT and YNNKEL (reference sequence). This CDR3 contains 12 residues. Sequenced input: blood. This clonotype was obtained from a man aged 18 to 29 with Graves' hyperthyroidism. V usage is TRBV3-1 and J usage is TRBJ2-4, with D unclear. CDR3 loop: CASSLVTGIKYF. CDR3 sequence (DNA): TGTGCCAGCAGCCTTGTGACGGGCATTAAGTACTTC.